Listed below are T cell receptor beta chains from one sample, sequenced in a study of shared T cell receptors in the human thymus. The repertoire was sequenced with immunoSEQ multiplex PCR; TCRdb's copy has only in-frame clones and lacks some. The profile covers some 700,000 clones, with 80% to 90% appearing a single time and under 0.012% taken by the ten largest. This sample also appeared in a second study, on human thymus T cells.

Sequencing was performed on thymocytes. The source of these receptors is a girl under two years old with a congenital heart defect. The CDR3 runs from the conserved cysteine through the conserved F or W. A D gene is named only where the DNA matches it firmly. Clone size is not always given. Where it is, it says once, few, many or a class for expanded clones.

>TRBD1|TRBV4-3|TRBJ2-7|few
TGCGCCAGCAGCCAAGGGCCGGGACAGGGCTACGAGCAGTACTTC
CASSQGPGQGYEQYF
>TRBD1|TRBV4-3|TRBJ1-5|NA
TGCGCCAGCAGCCATCATCACAGGGGCCGTCAGCCCCAGCATTTT
CASSHHHRGRQPQHF
>NA|TRBV2|TRBJ1-2|NA
TGTGCCAGCAGTGATGTGAGGTATGTGAGCAGGACAAACTATGGCTACACCTTC
CASSDVRYVSRTNYGYTF
>NA|TRBV11-2|TRBJ2-7|NA
TGTGCCAGCAGCTTAGAGGCTCTGCAGTACTTC
CASSLEALQYF
>NA|TRBV28|TRBJ1-3|NA
TGTGCCAGCACCTACCCAGGAGGTTCTGGAAACACCATATATTTT
CASTYPGGSGNTIYF
>NA|TRBV4-1|TRBJ2-7|NA
TGCGCCAGCAGCCAAGGGGCAGCGCCCGGGGGAGAGCAGTACTTC
CASSQGAAPGGEQYF
>TRBD1|TRBV9|TRBJ1-5|NA
TGTGCCAGCAGCGCCTCTTCAGGGGGCTTAAATCAGCCCCAGCATTTT
CASSASSGGLNQPQHF
>TRBD1|TRBV5-1|TRBJ1-1|few
TGCGCCAGCAGCTTCAAAAAGGGTACAGGGGGCTCTGAAGCTTTCTTT
CASSFKKGTGGSEAFF
>NA|TRBV13|TRBJ1-2|NA
TGTGCCAGCAGCTTAGTTGAGTCGCGGAGTTATGGCTACACCTTC
CASSLVESRSYGYTF
>NA|TRBV5-1|TRBJ2-3|NA
TGCGCCAGCAGGCGACTAAATACAGAAGATACGCAGTATTTT
CASRRLNTEDTQYF
>TRBD2|TRBV2|TRBJ2-7|NA
TGTGCCAGCAGGCGGGGGGGGGCCCCCTACGAGCAGTACTTC
CASRRGGAPYEQYF
>NA|TRBV19|TRBJ1-5|NA
TGTGCCAGTAGTATTGGATCCAGGGCGTTTGATCAGCCCCAGCATTTT
CASSIGSRAFDQPQHF
>TRBD1|TRBV6-1|TRBJ1-2|NA
TGTGCCAGCAGTGAATGGACAGGGGGTGCGAGGGACTATGGCTACACCTTC
CASSEWTGGARDYGYTF
>TRBD1|TRBV15|TRBJ2-7|NA
TGTGCCACCAGTGGGGACAGGGGAGAGGGCGAGCAGTACTTC
CATSGDRGEGEQYF
>NA|TRBV7-2|TRBJ2-5|NA
TGTGCCAGCGCCGTACGGGAGACCCAGTACTTC
CASAVRETQYF
>TRBD2|TRBV10-2|TRBJ2-7|few
TGCGCCACCAGCGGGACGGGACTTCGGGAGCAGTACTTC
CATSGTGLREQYF
>TRBD1|TRBV11-2|TRBJ2-7|NA
TGTGCCAGCAGCTTAGAGATAGGGACAGTCGCTGAGGAGCAGTACTTC
CASSLEIGTVAEEQYF
>TRBD1|TRBV6-5|TRBJ1-2|NA
TGTGCCAGCAGTTACCCCCTCTCGACAGGGTACTATGGCTACACCTTC
CASSYPLSTGYYGYTF
>NA|TRBV6-5|TRBJ2-1|NA
TGTGCCAGCAGTTACGACTTTTTGGATGAGCAGTTCTTC
CASSYDFLDEQFF
>TRBD1|TRBV28|TRBJ1-2|NA
TGTGCCAGCAGTCCACGTTGGACAGGCGTATTCCACTATGGCTACACCTTC
CASSPRWTGVFHYGYTF
>NA|TRBV4-1|TRBJ1-1|NA
TGCGCCAGCAGCCCTCCGGCATGGAAGGACAGTAAGAACACTGAAGCTTTCTTT
CASSPPAWKDSKNTEAFF
>NA|TRBV6-6|TRBJ1-2|NA
TGTGCCAGCAGTTACTCGGGACAAGAGACTAACTATGGCTACACCTTC
CASSYSGQETNYGYTF
>NA|TRBV6-5|TRBJ1-1|NA
TGTGCCAGCAGTTCAGGGCTCGGAATGAACACTGAAGCTTTCTTT
CASSSGLGMNTEAFF
>TRBD2|TRBV18|TRBJ2-7|NA
TGTGCCAGCTCAGCAGCTAGCGGGGGGGAGTACGAGCAGTACTTC
CASSAASGGEYEQYF
>NA|TRBV10-3|TRBJ1-6|NA
TGTGCCATCAGAGAGCCGGGAAAGCACTATAATTCACCCCTCCACTTT
CAIREPGKHYNSPLHF
>NA|TRBV18|TRBJ1-6|few
TGTGCCAGCTCTCTAGAGGACTGCGCTAATTCACCCCTCCACTTT
CASSLEDCANSPLHF
>NA|TRBV7-2|TRBJ1-5|NA
TGTGCCAGCAGCCCCGCCCACACACAATATCAGCCCCAGCATTTT
CASSPAHTQYQPQHF
>TRBD1|TRBV7-4|TRBJ1-2|once
TGTGCCAGCAGCTCCCGGGACAGGGGATTTCGATATGGCTACACCTTC
CASSSRDRGFRYGYTF